Each of the 13 T cell receptor beta chains below was sequenced from the same sample in a study of blood T cell repertoires in COVID-19. Assay: immunoSEQ multiplex PCR; the TCRdb copy retains only in-frame clones and omits some. The profile shows 95,000 to 150,000 clones, 75% to 90% of them singletons. Source material: peripheral blood. The receptors derive from a man in his 70s with active or convalescent COVID-19.

The gene calls are TRBV11-3 and TRBJ2-1, with a weak D call TRBD2 (6 bases). Between the trimmed V and J ends, which lost 5 bases and 1 base, there was a span of 12 bases. Germline loops: CDR1 SGHNT, CDR2 YENEEA. The CDR3 contains 15 residues. The CDR3 reads CASSQGGRSYNEQFF. The CDR3 DNA reads as TGTGCCAGCAGCCAGGGTGGGAGGTCCTACAATGAGCAGTTCTTC.

This clone was seen at least ten times. V is TRBV28 and J is TRBJ1-6, with TRBD1 identical over 7 bases. Trimming took 2 bases from V and 7 from J; bases not matched to a gene: 11. The CDR3 loop spans 17 amino acids. CDR1 and CDR2 (germline): MDHEN, SYDVKM. CDR3 in DNA: TGTGCCAGCAGTTTAAGGGGGCAGCCAACTGGAAATTCACCCCTCCACTTT. This encodes CASSLRGQPTGNSPLHF.

The V gene is TRBV19, the J gene TRBJ1-5, with TRBD1 as a possible D gene (6 bases). Germline values: CDR1 LNHDA, CDR2 SQIVND (reference sequence). There are 16 residues in the CDR3. V lost 3 bases and J lost 6, with 18 bases in between. CDR3 in DNA: TGTGCCAGTAGTATCCCCCTAACAGGGATGGGTCAGCCCCAGCATTTT. The encoded protein is CASSIPLTGMGQPQHF.

This clone was detected once. The rearrangement joins TRBV9 to TRBJ2-3, with TRBD1 matching 8 bases. The V gene's germline CDR1 is SGDLS and CDR2 YYNGEE. The length of the CDR3 is 18 residues. J lost 2 bases, V lost 0 bases, and 11 bases had no gene match. DNA for the CDR3: TGTGCCAGCAGCGTAGCGGTTGGACAGGGCTTGACCACAGATACGCAGTATTTT. Protein product: CASSVAVGQGLTTDTQYF.

This chain's CDR3 is CASSGTQGGGEKLFF. The CDR3 nucleotides are TGTGCCAGCAGCGGGACACAGGGAGGGGGTGAAAAACTGTTTTTT. The gene calls are TRBV7-9 and TRBJ1-4, with a possible D match to TRBD1 (6 bases). Germline loops: CDR1 SEHNR, CDR2 FQNEAQ (reference sequence). V lost 5 bases to trimming and J lost 7 bases, with 17 bases between them. This CDR3 comprises 15 residues.

This clone was seen a handful of times. The chain carries TRBV3-1 (or the pseudogene TRBV3-2) and TRBJ1-4; 9 positions agree with TRBD1. V trimming: 3 bases; J trimming: 7 bases; junction bases outside the gene matches: 9. Germline CDR1 LGHDT, CDR2 YNNKEL (reference sequence). The CDR3 sequence is 16 residues long. In DNA form, the CDR3 reads TGTGCCAGCAGCCAGCTACAGGGGGCGCTTGGTGAAAAACTGTTTTTT. Translation: CASSQLQGALGEKLFF.

The chain links TRBV29-1 to TRBJ2-1; 8 bases are shared with TRBD1. The CDR3 runs 12 residues. V dropped 7 bases and J dropped 10; count of bases not matched to a gene: 9. Germline V gene sequence: CDR1 SQVTM, CDR2 ANQGSEA. The CDR3 here is CSAGGVTREQFF. The CDR3, as DNA: TGCAGCGCAGGGGGCGTTACCAGGGAGCAGTTCTTC.

The chain recombines TRBV6-5 with TRBJ2-3, with 10 bases aligning to TRBD2. The CDR3 has 15 amino acids. Germline V gene sequence: CDR1 MNHEY, CDR2 SVGAGI. V trimming: 8 bases; J trimming: 1 base; junction bases outside the gene matches: 6. Here the CDR3 DNA reads TGTGCCAGCCCCGGGACTAGCGACCGCACAGATACGCAGTATTTT. Its protein is CASPGTSDRTDTQYF.

J is TRBJ2-7 and V is TRBV28, with D maybe TRBD1 (5 bases). CDR1 and CDR2 from the germline V gene are MDHEN and SYDVKM. CDR3 size: 13 residues. Between the trimmed V and J ends, which lost 3 bases and 6 bases, there was a span of 12 bases. The CDR3: CASSFQIGAEQYF. The CDR3 bases are TGTGCCAGCAGTTTTCAGATTGGGGCCGAGCAGTACTTC.

The chain employs TRBV3-1 (or the pseudogene TRBV3-2) and TRBJ1-4; 11 nucleotides match TRBD1. V lost 4 bases to trimming and J lost 2 bases; unmatched junction nucleotides: 12. The CDR3 runs to 19 residues. CDR1 and CDR2 (germline): LGHDT, YNNKEL (reference sequence). CDR3 protein: CASSPSGQGAHRTNEKLFF. CDR3 coding DNA: TGTGCCAGCAGCCCCTCCGGACAGGGGGCGCATAGGACTAATGAAAAACTGTTTTTT.

The chain recombines TRBV19 with TRBJ2-1, with D perhaps matching TRBD2 (6 bases). Germline V gene lookup returns CDR1 LNHDA and CDR2 SQIVND (reference sequence). The V gene lost 6 bases and the J gene lost 2 bases, with 17 bases spanning the gap. The CDR3 runs 16 residues. CDR3 bases: TGTGCCAGTAGAGGGAAGGGGCGGGACGCCTACAATGAGCAGTTCTTC. Protein: CASRGKGRDAYNEQFF.

Concerning this clone itself: Its ends do not fully match the called genes, so a read error is possible. The CDR3 reads CASSPWTSGTDEQYF. The CDR3 bases are TGTGCTAGCAGCCCCTGGACTAGCGGGACAGACGAGCAGTACTTC. This chain links TRBV7-7 with TRBJ2-7; 12 bases align to TRBD2. Germline V CDR1 and CDR2: SSHAT, FNYEAQ (reference sequence). The CDR3 has 15 residues.

Regarding this clone: Other nucleotide sequences from this sample produce the same CDR3. The chain combines TRBV6-5 with TRBJ2-7, with D possibly TRBD1 on 5 matching bases. The V end was cut by 0 bases, the J end by 1 base, with 7 bases between. The CDR3 loop spans 14 amino acids. Germline V gives CDR1 MNHEY, CDR2 SVGAGI. The CDR3 region is CASSYSAGSYEQYF. The CDR3, as DNA: TGTGCCAGCAGTTACTCGGCAGGGTCCTACGAGCAGTACTTC.